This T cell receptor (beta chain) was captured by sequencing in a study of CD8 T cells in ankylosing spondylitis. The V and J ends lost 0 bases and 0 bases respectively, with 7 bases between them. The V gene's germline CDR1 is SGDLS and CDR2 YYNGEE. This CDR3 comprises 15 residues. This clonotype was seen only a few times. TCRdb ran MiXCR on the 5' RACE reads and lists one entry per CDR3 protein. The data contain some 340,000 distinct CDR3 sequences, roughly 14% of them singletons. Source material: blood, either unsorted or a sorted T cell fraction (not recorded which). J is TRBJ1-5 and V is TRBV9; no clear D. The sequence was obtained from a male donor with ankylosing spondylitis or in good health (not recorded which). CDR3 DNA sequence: TGTGCCAGCAGCGTAGACCGAGATAGCAATCAGCCCCAGCATTTT. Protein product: CASSVDRDSNQPQHF.